This TCR beta chain was obtained from a study of long-term antiretroviral therapy in people with HIV. CDR1 is MNHNS and CDR2 is SASEGT in the germline V gene. V was clipped by 4 bases and J by 4 bases; unmatched bases: 8. There are 16 residues in the CDR3. At the survey level, the v3.0 immunoSEQ assay was run. The table came from immunoSEQ multiplex PCR; TCRdb's copy has only in-frame clones and leaves some out. The sample holds around 17,000 clones; about 88% are singletons and the top ten take approximately 8.4%. The clonotype originates from a man aged 18 to 29 with HIV. The chain links TRBV6-1 to TRBJ2-3, with TRBD2 matching over 10 bases. The source material was unsorted PBMCs, sampled 0.1 years after starting antiretroviral therapy. CDR3 sequence: CASSGRSGGAADTQYF. DNA for the CDR3: TGTGCCAGCAGTGGGAGGAGCGGGGGGGCCGCAGATACGCAGTATTTT.